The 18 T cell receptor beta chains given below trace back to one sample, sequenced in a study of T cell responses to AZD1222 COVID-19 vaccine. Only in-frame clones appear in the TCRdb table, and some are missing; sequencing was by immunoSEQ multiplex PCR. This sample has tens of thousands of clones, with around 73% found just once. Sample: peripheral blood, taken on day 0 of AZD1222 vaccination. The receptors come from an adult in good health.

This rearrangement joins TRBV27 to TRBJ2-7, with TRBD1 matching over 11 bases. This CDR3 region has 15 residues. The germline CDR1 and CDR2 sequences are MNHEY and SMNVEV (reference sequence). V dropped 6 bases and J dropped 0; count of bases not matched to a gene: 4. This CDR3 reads CASRPGQGASYEQYF. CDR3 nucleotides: TGTGCCAGCAGGCCCGGACAGGGGGCCTCCTACGAGCAGTACTTC.

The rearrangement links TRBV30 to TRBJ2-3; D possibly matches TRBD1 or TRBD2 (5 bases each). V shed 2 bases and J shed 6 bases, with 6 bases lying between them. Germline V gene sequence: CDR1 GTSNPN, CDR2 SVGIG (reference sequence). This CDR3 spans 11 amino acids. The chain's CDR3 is CAWSWGDTQYF. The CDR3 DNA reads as TGTGCCTGGAGTTGGGGGGATACGCAGTATTTT.

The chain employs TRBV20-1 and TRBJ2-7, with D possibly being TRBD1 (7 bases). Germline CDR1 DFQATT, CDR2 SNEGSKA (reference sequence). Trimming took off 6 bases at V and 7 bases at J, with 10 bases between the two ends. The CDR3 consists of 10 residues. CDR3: CSAPGGEQYF. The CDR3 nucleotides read TGCAGTGCCCCAGGGGGGGAGCAGTACTTC.

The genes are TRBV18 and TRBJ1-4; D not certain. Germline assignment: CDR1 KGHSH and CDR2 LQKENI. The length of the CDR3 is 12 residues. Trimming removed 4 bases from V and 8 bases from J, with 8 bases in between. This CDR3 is CASSQSVEKLFF. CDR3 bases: TGTGCCAGCTCACAATCGGTGGAAAAACTGTTTTTT. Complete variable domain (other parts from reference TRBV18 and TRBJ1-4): NAGVMQNPRHLVRRRGQEARLRCSPMKGHSHVYWYRQLPEEGLKFMVYLQKENIIDESGMPKERFSAEFPKEGPSILRIQQVVRGDSAAYFCASSQSVEKLFFGSGTQLSVL.

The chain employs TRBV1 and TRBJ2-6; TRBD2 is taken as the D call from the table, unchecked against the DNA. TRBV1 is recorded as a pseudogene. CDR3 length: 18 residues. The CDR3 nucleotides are TGCACCAGCAGCCAAGATCGGGTCGTCTGCTCTGGGGCCAACGTCCTGACTTTC. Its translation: CTSSQDRVVCSGANVLTF.

The CDR3 region has the DNA TGTGCCAGCAGCTTGGACAGGGCCTATAATGAAAAACTGTTTTTT. Protein product: CASSLDRAYNEKLFF. The rearrangement links TRBV5-5 to TRBJ1-4; maybe TRBD1 (6 bases). Germline-derived CDR1 and CDR2 are SGHKS and YYEKEE (reference sequence). The CDR3 is 15 amino acids. Trimming removed 0 bases from V and 4 bases from J, with 10 bases in between.

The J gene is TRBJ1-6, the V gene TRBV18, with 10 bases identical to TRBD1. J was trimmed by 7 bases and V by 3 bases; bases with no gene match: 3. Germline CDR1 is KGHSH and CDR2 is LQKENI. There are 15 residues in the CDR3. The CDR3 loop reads CASSPRDRGNSPLHF. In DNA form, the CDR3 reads TGTGCCAGCTCACCCCGGGACAGGGGAAATTCACCCCTCCACTTT.

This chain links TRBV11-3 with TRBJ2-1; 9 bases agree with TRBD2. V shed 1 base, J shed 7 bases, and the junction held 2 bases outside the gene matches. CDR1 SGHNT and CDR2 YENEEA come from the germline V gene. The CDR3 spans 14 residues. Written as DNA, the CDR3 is TGTGCCAGCAGCTTAGCTAGCGGGATTAATGAGCAGTTCTTC. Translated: CASSLASGINEQFF.

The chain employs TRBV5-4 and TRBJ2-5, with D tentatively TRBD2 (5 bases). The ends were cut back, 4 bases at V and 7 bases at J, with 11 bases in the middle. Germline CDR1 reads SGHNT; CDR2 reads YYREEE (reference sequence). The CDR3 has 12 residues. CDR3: CASSHTEGTQYF. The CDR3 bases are TGTGCCAGCAGCCACACAGAGGGGACCCAGTACTTC.

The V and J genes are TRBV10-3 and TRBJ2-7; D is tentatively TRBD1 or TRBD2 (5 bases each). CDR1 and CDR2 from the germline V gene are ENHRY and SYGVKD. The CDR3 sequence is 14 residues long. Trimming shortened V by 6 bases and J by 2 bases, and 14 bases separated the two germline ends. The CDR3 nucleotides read TGTGCCATCAGCTCCGGGACGGAGACCTACGAGCAGTACTTC. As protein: CAISSGTETYEQYF.

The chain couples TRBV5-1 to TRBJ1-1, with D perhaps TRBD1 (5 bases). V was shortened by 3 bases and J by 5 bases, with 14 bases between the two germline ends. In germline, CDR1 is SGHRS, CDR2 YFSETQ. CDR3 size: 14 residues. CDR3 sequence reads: CASSWGRGETEAFF. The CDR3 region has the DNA TGCGCCAGCAGCTGGGGCCGGGGCGAAACTGAAGCTTTCTTT.

In nucleotides, the CDR3 is TGTGCCATCAGTGGTGGGGCGGGCTCATACAATGAGCAGTTCTTC. This encodes CAISGGAGSYNEQFF. This chain joins TRBV10-3 and TRBJ2-1, with D possibly being TRBD1 or TRBD2 (5 bases each). The length of the CDR3 is 15 residues. Germline CDR1 and CDR2: ENHRY and SYGVKD. V was trimmed by 4 bases and J by 4 bases, leaving 14 bases between them.

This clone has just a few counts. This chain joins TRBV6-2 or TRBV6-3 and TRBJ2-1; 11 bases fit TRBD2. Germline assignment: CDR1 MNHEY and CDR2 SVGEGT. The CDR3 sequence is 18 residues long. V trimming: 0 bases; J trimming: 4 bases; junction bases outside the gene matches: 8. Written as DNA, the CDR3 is TGTGCCAGCAGTTACTCCCCCCCGACTAGCGGGATATACAATGAGCAGTTCTTC. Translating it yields CASSYSPPTSGIYNEQFF.

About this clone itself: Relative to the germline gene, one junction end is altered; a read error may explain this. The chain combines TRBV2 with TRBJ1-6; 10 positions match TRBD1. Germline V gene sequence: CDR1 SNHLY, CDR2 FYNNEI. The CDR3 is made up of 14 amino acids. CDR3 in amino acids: CASREGQGGQPLHF. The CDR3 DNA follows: TGTGCCAGCAGGGAAGGACAGGGGGGACAACCCCTCCACTTT. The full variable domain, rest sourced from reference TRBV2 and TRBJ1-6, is EPEVTQTPSHQVTQMGQEVILRCVPISNHLYFYWYRQILGQKVEFLVSFYNNEISEKSEIFDDQFSVERPDGSNFTLKIRSTKLEDSAMYFCASREGQGGQPLHFGNGTRLTVT.

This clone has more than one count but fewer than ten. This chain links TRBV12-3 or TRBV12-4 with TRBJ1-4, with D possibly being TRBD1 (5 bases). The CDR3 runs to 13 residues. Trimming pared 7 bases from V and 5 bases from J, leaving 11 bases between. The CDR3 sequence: CASTLDSNEKLFF. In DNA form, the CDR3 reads TGTGCCAGCACCCTTGACAGCAATGAAAAACTGTTTTTT.

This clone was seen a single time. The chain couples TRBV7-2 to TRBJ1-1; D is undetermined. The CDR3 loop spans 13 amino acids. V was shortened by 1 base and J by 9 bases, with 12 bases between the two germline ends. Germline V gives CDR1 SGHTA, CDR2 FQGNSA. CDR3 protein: CASSLELTLQAFF. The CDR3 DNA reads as TGTGCCAGCAGCTTAGAGTTAACTCTTCAAGCTTTCTTT.

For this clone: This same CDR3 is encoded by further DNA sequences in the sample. CDR3 protein: CASSLRGSYGYTF. DNA for the CDR3: TGTGCCAGCAGTTTGCGGGGGAGCTATGGCTACACCTTC. The chain carries TRBV28 and TRBJ1-2; D perhaps matches TRBD1 (5 bases). CDR3 length equals 13 residues. Trimming took 3 bases from V and 4 from J, leaving 9 bases between them. Germline-derived CDR1 and CDR2 are MDHEN and SYDVKM.

Written as DNA, the CDR3 is TGTGCCAGCAGTCACCGGCACTCTTACGAGCAGTACTTC. This encodes CASSHRHSYEQYF. The chain is built from TRBV6-5 and TRBJ2-7; no clear D. Deletions cut 5 bases from V and 4 bases from J, with 12 bases between. Germline assignment: CDR1 MNHEY and CDR2 SVGAGI. The CDR3 sequence is 13 residues long.